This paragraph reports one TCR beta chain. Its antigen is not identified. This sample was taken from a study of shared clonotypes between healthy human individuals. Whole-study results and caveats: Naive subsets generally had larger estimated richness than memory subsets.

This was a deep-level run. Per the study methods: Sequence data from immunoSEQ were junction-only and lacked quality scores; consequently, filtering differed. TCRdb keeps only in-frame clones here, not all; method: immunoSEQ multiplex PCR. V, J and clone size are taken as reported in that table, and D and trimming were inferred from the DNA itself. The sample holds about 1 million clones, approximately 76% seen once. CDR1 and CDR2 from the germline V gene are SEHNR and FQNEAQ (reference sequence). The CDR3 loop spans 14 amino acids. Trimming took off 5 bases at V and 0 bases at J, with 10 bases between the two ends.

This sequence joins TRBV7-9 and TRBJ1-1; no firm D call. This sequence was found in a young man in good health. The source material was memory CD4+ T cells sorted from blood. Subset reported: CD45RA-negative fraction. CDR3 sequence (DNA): TGTGCCAGCAGCCCCGACGTAATGAACACTGAAGCTTTCTTT. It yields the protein CASSPDVMNTEAFF.